The 26 T cell receptor beta chains below all came from one sample that was sequenced in a study of cytomegalovirus exposure and HLA in healthy donors. The PCR had 60 Vbeta and 13 Jbeta primers. The method was immunoSEQ multiplex PCR; TCRdb's version includes in-frame clones alone and lacks a portion of them. The sample contains over 75,000 clones, approximately 86% of which appear only once. Sequenced sample: PBMCs. The source of these receptors is a man younger than 40 in good health and CMV-seropositive.

The gene calls are TRBV6-6 and TRBJ2-1, with 8 nucleotides matching TRBD1. The length of the CDR3 is 14 residues. J was trimmed by 10 bases and V by 2 bases; bases with no gene match: 7. Per germline, CDR1 MNHNY and CDR2 SVGAGI (reference sequence). The CDR3 nucleotides read TGTGCCAGCAGTTACAGCCAGGGGGCTTGGGAGCAGTTCTTC. This codes for CASSYSQGAWEQFF.

V usage is TRBV28 and J usage is TRBJ1-5; D gene unclear. CDR1 is MDHEN and CDR2 is SYDVKM in the germline V gene. The CDR3 length is 14 residues. V shed 5 bases and J shed 2 bases, with 10 bases lying between them. CDR3 nucleotides: TGTGCCAGCAGTCCCGAGGATCGCAATCAGCCCCAGCATTTT. The encoded protein is CASSPEDRNQPQHF. Looking up the rest from reference TRBV28 and TRBJ1-5 gives the full variable domain: DVKVTQSSRYLVKRTGEKVFLECVQDMDHENMFWYRQDPGLGLRLIYFSYDVKMKEKGDIPEGYSVSREKKERFSLILESASTNQTSMYLCASSPEDRNQPQHFGDGTRLSIL.

The V gene is TRBV7-9, the J gene TRBJ2-5; TRBD1 aligns across 7 bases. Per germline, CDR1 SEHNR and CDR2 FQNEAQ (reference sequence). After removal of 5 bases from V and 5 bases from J, the junction contained 20 bases not matched to a gene. CDR3 size: 18 residues. The CDR3 DNA follows: TGTGCCAGCAGCCCTGGGGCTACAGGGGCTCCGACGTGGGAGACCCAGTACTTC. This gives the protein CASSPGATGAPTWETQYF. The whole variable domain, filled in from reference TRBV7-9 and TRBJ2-5, reads DTGVSQNPRHKITKRGQNVTFRCDPISEHNRLYWYRQTLGQGPEFLTYFQNEAQLEKSRLLSDRFSAERPKGSFSTLEIQRTEQGDSAMYLCASSPGATGAPTWETQYFGPGTRLLVL.

The chain combines TRBV6-5 with TRBJ2-1, with 8 bases identical to TRBD1. The V segment lost 7 bases and the J segment 0 bases; nucleotides outside the gene matches: 2. Germline V lookup: CDR1 MNHEY, CDR2 SVGAGI. CDR3 size: 14 residues. The CDR3 coding sequence is TGTGCCAGCAAAGGGACAGGCTCCTACAATGAGCAGTTCTTC. It yields the protein CASKGTGSYNEQFF.

The CDR3 loop reads CASSPGDWNTGELFF. CDR3 bases: TGTGCCAGCAGTCCGGGGGACTGGAACACCGGGGAGCTGTTTTTT. This chain uses TRBV28 with TRBJ2-2, with a tentative D call TRBD2 (6 bases). Trimming took 5 bases from V and 1 from J, leaving 11 bases between them. Germline V lookup: CDR1 MDHEN, CDR2 SYDVKM. There are 15 residues in the CDR3.

This chain links TRBV7-8 with TRBJ2-3; D possibly corresponds to TRBD1 (6 bases). V was trimmed by 5 bases and J by 5 bases, leaving 14 bases between them. CDR1 is SGHVS, CDR2 FQNEAQ, per germline. The CDR3 spans 14 residues. The CDR3 reads CASSLGTTRDTQYF. CDR3 DNA: TGTGCCAGCAGCCTCGGGACAACTAGAGATACGCAGTATTTT.

V is TRBV27 and J is TRBJ2-5; D possibly corresponds to TRBD2 (6 bases). The V end was cut by 4 bases, the J end by 2 bases, with 17 bases between. The CDR3 extends over 16 amino acids. Per the germline V gene, CDR1 is MNHEY and CDR2 is SMNVEV (reference sequence). The CDR3 is CASSSRDSGVQETQYF. CDR3 nucleotides: TGTGCCAGCAGTTCCCGGGACTCTGGCGTTCAAGAGACCCAGTACTTC.

The V gene is TRBV28, the J gene TRBJ2-7; the match to TRBD1 covers 8 bases. Germline V gene lookup returns CDR1 MDHEN and CDR2 SYDVKM. The J segment lost 5 bases and the V segment lost 6 bases, leaving 15 bases of the junction unmatched. CDR3 length equals 16 residues. This CDR3 reads CASSSRRDRRFHEQYF. CDR3 bases: TGTGCCAGCAGCTCCCGCCGGGACAGGAGGTTCCACGAGCAGTACTTC.

This clone was observed a handful of times. The chain employs TRBV5-6 and TRBJ2-2; no clear D gene. The CDR3 runs to 11 residues. Germline CDR1 reads SGHDT; CDR2 reads YYEEEE. V shed 7 bases and J shed 2 bases, with 3 bases lying between them. CDR3 sequence (DNA): TGTGCCAGCTCAAACACCGGGGAGCTGTTTTTT. Residues: CASSNTGELFF.

With regard to this clone: The junction and the germline gene differ at one end; a read error may be behind it. The rearrangement uses TRBV4-2 and TRBJ2-6, with 10 bases identical to TRBD1. CDR1 and CDR2 (germline): LGHNA, YNFKEQ. The length of the CDR3 is 18 residues. The CDR3 sequence is CASSQRRDRGSGANILTF. In DNA, the CDR3 is TGTGCCAGCAGCCAGCGCCGGGACAGGGGTTCTGGGGCCAACATCCTGACTTTC.

The chain recombines TRBV30 with TRBJ2-5, with D perhaps matching TRBD2 (6 bases). Germline CDR1 is GTSNPN and CDR2 is SVGIG (reference sequence). The CDR3 runs to 12 residues. DNA of the CDR3: TGTGGGGGGGACGGATACCAAGAGACCCAGTACTTC. Residues: CGGDGYQETQYF. The whole variable domain, filled in from reference TRBV30 and TRBJ2-5, reads SQTIHQWPATLVQPVGSPLSLECTVEGTSNPNLYWYRQAAGRGLQLLFYSVGIGQISSEVPQNLSASRPQDRQFILSSKKLLLSDSGFYLCGGDGYQETQYFGPGTRLLVL.

This clone appeared a few times. The V call is TRBV19, the J call TRBJ2-3; possible D gene TRBD2, 6 bases. CDR1 is LNHDA, CDR2 SQIVND, per germline (reference sequence). V lost 6 bases and J 2 bases, leaving 9 bases between the germline ends. The CDR3 is made up of 13 amino acids. CDR3 amino acids: CASSGTDTDTQYF. The CDR3 region has the DNA TGTGCCAGTAGCGGGACTGACACAGATACGCAGTATTTT.

J is TRBJ1-6 and V is TRBV27; D unclear. Germline CDR1 is MNHEY and CDR2 is SMNVEV (reference sequence). The CDR3 length is 13 residues. V shed 7 bases and J shed 7 bases, with 11 bases lying between them. The CDR3 DNA is TGTGCCAGCACTTTCAGACTAAATTCACCCCTCCACTTT. Residues: CASTFRLNSPLHF.

The chain uses TRBV10-3 and TRBJ1-5; TRBD1 aligns across 7 bases. The CDR3 extends over 13 amino acids. Losses at the gene ends were 8 bases for V and 3 bases for J; bases not matched to a gene: 4. The germline CDR1 and CDR2 sequences are ENHRY and SYGVKD. The CDR3 coding sequence is TGTGCCATCCAGGGGGAAGACAATCAGCCCCAGCATTTT. Its translation: CAIQGEDNQPQHF.

This clone was recorded a few times. The rearrangement joins TRBV28 to TRBJ2-5; tentative D call: TRBD2 (5 bases). Per the germline V gene, CDR1 is MDHEN and CDR2 is SYDVKM. The V gene lost 3 bases and the J gene lost 4 bases, with 9 bases spanning the gap. CDR3 length: 13 residues. The CDR3 loop reads CASSFPSLETQYF. CDR3 DNA: TGTGCCAGCAGTTTCCCTAGCTTAGAGACCCAGTACTTC.

The chain employs TRBV5-4 and TRBJ1-4, with TRBD1 matching over 8 bases. The trim removed 1 base at V and 4 bases at J, leaving 9 bases unmatched. Per the germline V gene, CDR1 is SGHNT and CDR2 is YYREEE (reference sequence). There are 17 residues in the CDR3. The CDR3 bases are TGTGCCAGCAGCTTGCATCCAGGGGGCAGTGGTAATGAAAAACTGTTTTTT. It translates to CASSLHPGGSGNEKLFF.

The chain employs TRBV5-1 and TRBJ2-1, with 10 bases matching TRBD2. V shed 1 base, J shed 7 bases, and the junction held 8 bases outside the gene matches. The CDR3 has 16 residues. Looked up from germline, CDR1 is SGHRS and CDR2 is YFSETQ. The CDR3 sequence is CASSLSLAGVGNEQFF. Written as DNA, the CDR3 is TGCGCCAGCAGCTTGTCCCTAGCGGGAGTAGGTAATGAGCAGTTCTTC.

The V and J genes are TRBV4-1 and TRBJ2-2; 7 bases align to TRBD2. The V gene end was trimmed by 0 bases and the J gene end by 3 bases; junction bases not matched to a gene: 13. CDR3 length: 19 amino acids. Germline loops: CDR1 MGHRA, CDR2 YSYEKL. CDR3 in amino acids: CASSQDLSRGRAYTGELFF. DNA of the CDR3: TGCGCCAGCAGCCAAGATCTCTCGCGAGGGAGGGCGTACACCGGGGAGCTGTTTTTT.

This clone showed up just once. This chain connects TRBV30 to TRBJ2-3, with D perhaps matching TRBD1 (6 bases). Trimming removed 1 base at V and 2 bases at J, with 10 bases between. This CDR3 has 14 residues. Germline lookup yields CDR1 GTSNPN and CDR2 SVGIG (reference sequence). This chain's CDR3 is CAWSGGQITDTQYF. The CDR3, as DNA: TGTGCCTGGAGTGGGGGACAAATCACAGATACGCAGTATTTT. Using reference TRBV30 and TRBJ2-3 for the parts outside the CDR3, the full variable domain is SQTIHQWPATLVQPVGSPLSLECTVEGTSNPNLYWYRQAAGRGLQLLFYSVGIGQISSEVPQNLSASRPQDRQFILSSKKLLLSDSGFYLCAWSGGQITDTQYFGPGTRLTVL.

The chain employs TRBV5-4 and TRBJ2-5; 9 nucleotides align to TRBD2. With V trimmed by 0 bases and J by 1 base, 10 bases remained unmatched. This CDR3 comprises 18 residues. Germline CDR1 is SGHNT and CDR2 is YYREEE (reference sequence). CDR3 region: CASSLASSGTTFQETQYF. CDR3 bases: TGTGCCAGCAGCTTGGCCTCTAGCGGGACCACTTTCCAAGAGACCCAGTACTTC.

V and J are TRBV5-6 and TRBJ1-2, with D possibly being TRBD1 (6 bases). V gave up 3 bases and J gave up 4 bases, with 13 bases separating them. CDR1 SGHDT and CDR2 YYEEEE come from the germline V gene. The CDR3 consists of 14 residues. This chain's CDR3 is CASSSLQGGYGYTF. DNA of the CDR3: TGTGCCAGCAGCTCCCTACAGGGTGGCTATGGCTACACCTTC. The full variable domain, in which reference TRBV5-6 and TRBJ1-2 provide the parts outside the CDR3, is DAGVTQSPTHLIKTRGQQVTLRCSPKSGHDTVSWYQQALGQGPQFIFQYYEEEERQRGNFPDRFSGHQFPNYSSELNVNALLLGDSALYLCASSSLQGGYGYTFGSGTRLTVV.

The chain recombines TRBV11-2 with TRBJ2-7; TRBD2 agrees at 14 bases. Per germline, CDR1 SGHAT and CDR2 FQNNGV. The ends lost 4 bases at V and 6 bases at J; junction bases unmatched: 17. CDR3 length: 19 amino acids. The CDR3 is CASSSLFGLAGGGGREQYF. CDR3 sequence (DNA): TGTGCCAGCAGCTCTCTTTTTGGACTAGCGGGAGGAGGAGGGCGCGAGCAGTACTTC.

This clone was seen only once. This chain connects TRBV11-2 to TRBJ2-2; TRBD2 agrees at 12 bases. Losses at the gene ends were 1 base for V and 3 bases for J; bases not matched to a gene: 9. Germline loops: CDR1 SGHAT, CDR2 FQNNGV. The CDR3 length is 19 residues. In DNA form, the CDR3 reads TGTGCCAGCAGCTTAGGACTAGCGGGAGTTGAGGAATACACCGGGGAGCTGTTTTTT. It is translated as CASSLGLAGVEEYTGELFF.

The rearrangement links TRBV6-5 to TRBJ1-1; D possibly corresponds to TRBD1 (5 bases). CDR3 length: 15 amino acids. V dropped 5 bases and J dropped 0 bases, with 13 bases sitting between them. CDR1 and CDR2 from the germline V gene are MNHEY and SVGAGI. The CDR3 DNA follows: TGTGCCAGCAGTCCGATAGACAGCCTGAACACTGAAGCTTTCTTT. Protein product: CASSPIDSLNTEAFF.

This chain joins TRBV29-1 and TRBJ2-7, with TRBD2 matching over 10 bases. The germline V gene encodes CDR1 SQVTM and CDR2 ANQGSEA. The CDR3 runs 14 residues. J gave up 3 bases and V 6 bases, and 8 bases lay outside the gene matches. The CDR3 is CSVIGLADYYEQYF. The CDR3 nucleotides read TGCAGCGTGATTGGACTAGCGGATTACTACGAGCAGTACTTC.

V gene TRBV4-1 combines with J gene TRBJ2-1; 10 nucleotides agree with TRBD2. This CDR3 has 15 amino acids. CDR1 is MGHRA and CDR2 is YSYEKL in the germline V gene. The trim removed 2 bases at V and 6 bases at J, leaving 4 bases unmatched. The CDR3 reads CASSQPGLASNEQFF. CDR3 coding DNA: TGCGCCAGCAGCCAACCGGGACTAGCGAGCAATGAGCAGTTCTTC.